This TCR beta chain was sequenced during a study of T-cell reconstitution after alpha-beta-depleted transplantation in children. Findings and limits, study-wide: Reportedly, alpha-beta T cells present about two months post-transplant originated from several hundred expanded clones of graft origin. Newly produced T cells mostly accounted for T-cell counts and diversity one year post-transplant.

Only a few counts were recorded for this clonotype. Its antigen is undetermined. The TCRbeta library was prepared with unique molecular identifiers. MiXCR, applied by TCRdb to the PCR reads, yields one record per CDR3 protein. The table shows some 460,000 distinct CDR3 sequences, with 15% to 20% occurring only once. This TCR was sampled from a boy less than two years old who had a stem cell transplant for Wiskott-Aldrich syndrome, so the T cells may come from the graft donor. The source was PBMCs, mostly from graft donor cells, collected 360 days after TCRalphabeta/CD19-depleted stem cell transplant.

The CDR3 here is CSARDQREGASTDTQYF. In nucleotides, the CDR3 is TGCAGTGCTAGAGATCAAAGGGAGGGGGCTAGCACAGATACGCAGTATTTT. The chain carries TRBV20-1 and TRBJ2-3; the D gene could be TRBD1 or TRBD2 (7 bases each). This CDR3 has 17 residues. Looked up from germline, CDR1 is DFQATT and CDR2 is SNEGSKA (reference sequence). V was cut by 0 bases and J by 0 bases, with 16 bases left in between.